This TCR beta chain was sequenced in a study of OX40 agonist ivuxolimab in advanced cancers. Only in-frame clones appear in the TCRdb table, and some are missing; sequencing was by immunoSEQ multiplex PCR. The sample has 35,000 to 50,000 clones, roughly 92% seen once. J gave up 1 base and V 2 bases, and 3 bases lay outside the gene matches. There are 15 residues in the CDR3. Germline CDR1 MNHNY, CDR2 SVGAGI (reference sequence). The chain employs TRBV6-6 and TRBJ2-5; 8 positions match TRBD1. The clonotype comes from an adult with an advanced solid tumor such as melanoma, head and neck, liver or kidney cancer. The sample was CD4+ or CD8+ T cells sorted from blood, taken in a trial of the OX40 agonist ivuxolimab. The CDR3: CASSYNQGAQETQYF. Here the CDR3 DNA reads TGTGCCAGCAGTTACAATCAGGGGGCCCAAGAGACCCAGTACTTC.